Listed below are T cell receptor beta chains from one sample, sequenced in a study of T cell responses to AZD1222 COVID-19 vaccine. Using immunoSEQ multiplex PCR, the repertoire was profiled, and TCRdb retains in-frame clones only, with some absent. The table includes approximately 130,000 clones, nearly 90% detected once. The specimen comprised peripheral blood, sampled 28 days after the second AZD1222 dose. All receptors come from an adult who received the AZD1222 COVID-19 vaccine. Both conserved end residues are part of each CDR3. The D gene is left open where the match is weak. Size values are once, few and many counts, or a class for expanded clones, and some rows have none.

D gene | clone size | CDR3 length | J gene | V gene | CDR3 protein | CDR3 DNA
NA | NA | 15 | TRBJ2-1 | TRBV5-1 | CASSLGTATYNEQFF | TGCGCCAGCAGCTTAGGGACGGCGACCTACAATGAGCAGTTCTTC
NA | NA | 15 | TRBJ2-1 | TRBV7-2 | CASSLERQGYNEQFF | TGTGCCAGCAGCTTAGAGAGGCAGGGGTACAATGAGCAGTTCTTC
NA | NA | 16 | TRBJ1-4 | TRBV7-9 | CASSSKGWGSGRKLFF | TGTGCCAGCAGCTCAAAAGGGTGGGGGTCGGGTCGAAAACTGTTTTTT
NA | NA | 18 | TRBJ1-6 | TRBV3-1/TRBV3-2 | CASSQDSPWETYNSPLHF | TGTGCCAGCAGCCAAGACTCCCCTTGGGAGACCTATAATTCACCCCTCCACTTT
NA | NA | 16 | TRBJ1-4 | TRBV18 | CASSSEPRGVYEKLFF | TGTGCCAGCTCATCCGAGCCACGGGGAGTATATGAAAAACTGTTTTTT
TRBD1 | NA | 15 | TRBJ1-4 | TRBV2 | CASSYQTGGDEKLFF | TGTGCCAGCAGTTACCAAACAGGGGGCGACGAAAAACTGTTTTTT
NA | NA | 12 | TRBJ1-1 | TRBV18 | CASSRDYTEAFF | TGTGCCAGCTCACGCGATTACACTGAAGCTTTCTTT
TRBD1 | NA | 15 | TRBJ1-1 | TRBV6-6 | CASSKIQGANTEAFF | TGTGCCAGCAGTAAGATCCAGGGGGCCAACACTGAAGCTTTCTTT
TRBD2 | NA | 15 | TRBJ2-1 | TRBV10-1 | CASSDPGLAVNEQFF | TGCGCCAGCAGTGACCCGGGACTAGCGGTCAATGAGCAGTTCTTC
TRBD1 | NA | 15 | TRBJ1-2 | TRBV18 | CASSPQTGSNYGYTF | TGTGCCAGCTCACCACAGACAGGGTCGAACTATGGCTACACCTTC
TRBD2 | once | 13 | TRBJ2-4 | TRBV12-3/TRBV12-4 | CASSLGLVNIQYF | TGTGCCAGCAGTTTGGGACTAGTAAACATTCAGTACTTC
NA | NA | 14 | TRBJ2-1 | TRBV4-1 | CASRHVGRRDEQFF | TGCGCCAGCCGCCACGTCGGTAGGAGAGATGAGCAGTTCTTC
NA | NA | 12 | TRBJ1-5 | TRBV12-3/TRBV12-4 | CASSLVYQPQHF | TGTGCCAGCAGTTTAGTTTATCAGCCCCAGCATTTT
NA | NA | 13 | TRBJ1-5 | TRBV18 | CASAYGTSQPQHF | TGTGCCAGCGCTTACGGAACCAGTCAGCCCCAGCATTTT
NA | once | 15 | TRBJ1-5 | TRBV19 | CASSISTGPNQPQHF | TGTGCCAGTAGTATTTCCACGGGGCCCAATCAGCCCCAGCATTTT
NA | NA | 14 | TRBJ1-2 | TRBV7-2 | CASSPEGGPYGYTF | TGTGCCAGCAGCCCAGAGGGGGGGCCCTATGGCTACACCTTC
NA | NA | 15 | TRBJ2-3 | TRBV18 | CASLEQGDSTDTQYF | TGTGCCAGCCTCGAGCAGGGAGATAGCACAGATACGCAGTATTTT
NA | NA | 15 | TRBJ1-5 | TRBV5-8 | CASSLQGYSNQPQHF | TGTGCCAGCAGCTTGCAAGGATATAGCAATCAGCCCCAGCATTTT
NA | NA | 15 | TRBJ2-2 | TRBV2 | CASSVARTGTGELFF | TGTGCCAGCAGTGTAGCTAGGACGGGTACCGGGGAGCTGTTTTTT
TRBD2 | once | 14 | TRBJ2-7 | TRBV18 | CASQPLAGEHEQYF | TGTGCCAGCCAACCACTAGCGGGAGAGCACGAGCAGTACTTC
TRBD1 | NA | 15 | TRBJ1-6 | TRBV5-1 | CASSYAGQTFSPLHF | TGCGCCAGCAGCTATGCGGGACAGACTTTTTCACCCCTCCACTTT
TRBD1 | NA | 16 | TRBJ2-1 | TRBV18 | CASSPAGTGPWNEQFF | TGTGCCAGCTCACCAGCCGGGACAGGACCTTGGAATGAGCAGTTCTTC
TRBD2 | NA | 13 | TRBJ2-5 | TRBV27 | CASRASGGETQYF | TGTGCCAGCAGAGCTAGCGGAGGGGAGACCCAGTACTTC
NA | NA | 11 | TRBJ1-1 | TRBV6-5 | CASWGYTEAFF | TGTGCCAGCTGGGGTTACACTGAAGCTTTCTTT
NA | once | 12 | TRBJ1-5 | TRBV3-1/TRBV3-2 | CASSGGGQPQHF | TGTGCCAGCAGCGGGGGGGGTCAGCCCCAGCATTTT
TRBD2 | NA | 17 | TRBJ2-7 | TRBV7-6 | CASSLGPGLAGAYEQYF | TGTGCCAGCAGCCTAGGACCGGGACTAGCGGGGGCATACGAGCAGTACTTC
NA | few | 12 | TRBJ2-7 | TRBV3-1/TRBV3-2 | CASSQDEGGAYF | TGTGCCAGCAGCCAAGATGAGGGCGGGGCGTACTTC